This TCR beta chain was sequenced during a study of T cell changes during pregnancy in multiple sclerosis. CDR1 and CDR2 (germline): SGHRS, YFSETQ. This CDR3 is built from 15 residues. V was pared by 0 bases and J by 4 bases, with 10 bases between. Sequenced by immunoSEQ multiplex PCR; TCRdb stores in-frame clones only, minus some. The sample yields more than 45,000 clones, 94% seen once. This clone was observed a single time. The source material was CD4+ T cells from peripheral blood mononuclear cells, sampled in the first trimester of pregnancy. The chain is built from TRBV5-1 and TRBJ1-4; D gene uncertain. The sequence was collected from a female donor with multiple sclerosis, enrolled in a pregnancy study. CDR3 nucleotides: TGCGCCAGCAGCTTGGCGAACGGTTTTAATGAAAAACTGTTTTTT. Translation: CASSLANGFNEKLFF.